The rows below give T cell receptor beta chains drawn from one sample of a study of OX40 agonist ivuxolimab in advanced cancers. The method was immunoSEQ multiplex PCR; TCRdb's version includes in-frame clones alone and lacks a portion of them. The repertoire has about 73,000 clones, around 84% of them found once; the top ten carry 2.4%. The input for sequencing was CD4+ or CD8+ T cells sorted from blood, taken in a trial of the OX40 agonist ivuxolimab. The receptors were gathered from an adult with an advanced solid tumor such as melanoma, head and neck, liver or kidney cancer. CDR3s include the opening cysteine and the closing phenylalanine or tryptophan. The D gene is left open where the match is weak. Where a row states a size, it is once, few, many or the class of an expanded clone; other rows omit it.

D	J	V	size	DNA	CDR3
TRBD1	TRBJ1-3	TRBV6-6	NA	TGTGCCGGAACCAGGGGGCCAGGAAACACCATATATTTT	CAGTRGPGNTIYF
NA	TRBJ1-2	TRBV9	NA	TGTGCCAGCAGCGCCCCCTCGACTGGCCAACACTATGGCTACACCTTC	CASSAPSTGQHYGYTF
NA	TRBJ2-6	TRBV7-3	once	TGTGCCAGCAGCTTGGTCGGAGGGCCCTCCTCTGGGGCCAACGTCCTGACTTTC	CASSLVGGPSSGANVLTF
NA	TRBJ1-1	TRBV29-1	few	TGCAGCGACCGGGGACCCAAAGGAAACACTGAAGCTTTCTTT	CSDRGPKGNTEAFF
NA	TRBJ2-7	TRBV18	NA	TGTGCCAGCTCTTCTCAGGGAGGGCAGTACTTC	CASSSQGGQYF
TRBD1	TRBJ1-4	TRBV7-8	NA	TGTGCCAGCAGCTTAGGTCGGACAGGGCGAGGAAATGAAAAACTGTTTTTT	CASSLGRTGRGNEKLFF
NA	TRBJ2-1	TRBV6-1	NA	TGTGCCAGCAATCTAATACCGGGAGATGAGCAGTTCTTC	CASNLIPGDEQFF
NA	TRBJ2-5	TRBV5-1	NA	TGCGCCAGCAGCCGTACAAACAGGTACCAAGAGACCCAGTACTTC	CASSRTNRYQETQYF
TRBD2	TRBJ2-2	TRBV19	NA	TGTGCAACCCGGGGGACTAGCGTTACCGGGGAGCTGTTTTTT	CATRGTSVTGELFF
NA	TRBJ1-1	TRBV6-4	NA	TGTGCCAGCAGTGAGAACGGGGTTTCAACCACTGAAGCTTTCTTT	CASSENGVSTTEAFF
NA	TRBJ2-7	TRBV19	NA	TGTGCCAGTAGTCTGAGGCACCGCAGATACGAGCAGTACTTC	CASSLRHRRYEQYF
NA	TRBJ1-2	TRBV29-1	NA	TGCAGCGCGCTCCACAGGGAAACCTATGGCTACACCTTC	CSALHRETYGYTF
NA	TRBJ2-7	TRBV5-8	NA	TGTGCCAGCAGCTTGGGAACTAAGGTGGGGTCCTACGAGCAGTACTTC	CASSLGTKVGSYEQYF
NA	TRBJ2-6	TRBV7-3	NA	TGTGCCAGCAGCTCACGTCCGATGGGGACAAGGAGCTCTGGGGCCAACGTCCTGACTTTC	CASSSRPMGTRSSGANVLTF
TRBD2	TRBJ2-1	TRBV7-2	NA	TGTGCCAGCACCCCTGGGGGAGCGGGGGGGTACAATGAGCAGTTCTTC	CASTPGGAGGYNEQFF
NA	TRBJ1-1	TRBV6-1	NA	TGTGCCAGCAGTACCGGACGGACGCAAGCTTTCTTT	CASSTGRTQAFF
TRBD1	TRBJ1-5	TRBV27	NA	TGTGCCAGCAGTTTATCGTGGACAGGGGGGGGGCCCCAGCATTTT	CASSLSWTGGGPQHF
NA	TRBJ1-1	TRBV7-9	once	TGTGCCAGCAGACCACTAGGTTTCAACACTGAAGCTTTCTTT	CASRPLGFNTEAFF
NA	TRBJ2-4	TRBV6-4	NA	TGTGCCAGCAGTGTGTCTTTGGGTGGCATTCAGTACTTC	CASSVSLGGIQYF
NA	TRBJ2-3	TRBV18	NA	TGTGCCAGCTCACCTTCCCCAGATACGCAGTATTTT	CASSPSPDTQYF
TRBD2	TRBJ2-3	TRBV4-3	NA	TGCGCCAGCAGCCAGGTCGCGGGAGGGTCTTCTAGCACAGATACGCAGTATTTT	CASSQVAGGSSSTDTQYF
NA	TRBJ1-6	TRBV6-5	NA	TGTGCCAGCAGCCGACAGGTTAATAATTCACCCCTCCACTTT	CASSRQVNNSPLHF
TRBD2	TRBJ2-1	TRBV11-3	NA	TGTGCCAGCAGCTTAGAAGTTGTGGCACGCGGGAGGGGACCCTACAATGAGCAGTTCTTC	CASSLEVVARGRGPYNEQFF
NA	TRBJ1-6	TRBV27	NA	TGTGCCAGCAGTTTATCAGGGCAGGGGAGCACCTATAATTCACCCCTCCACTTT	CASSLSGQGSTYNSPLHF
TRBD1	TRBJ2-7	TRBV12-5	few	TGTGCTAGTGGTTCCTCCGGGACAGACACCTACGAGCAGTACTTC	CASGSSGTDTYEQYF
NA	TRBJ2-7	TRBV6-5	NA	TGTGCCAGCAGCCGAGGTAGACAGAACTTCTACGAGCAGTACTTC	CASSRGRQNFYEQYF
NA	TRBJ1-4	TRBV5-6	NA	TGTGCCAGCAGCTTCTCAGGGAGGACTAATGAAAAACTGTTTTTT	CASSFSGRTNEKLFF
NA	TRBJ2-1	TRBV9	NA	TGTGCCAGCAGCGCCACACACGGATCGACGGCGGTCAATGAGCAGTTCTTC	CASSATHGSTAVNEQFF
TRBD1	TRBJ2-7	TRBV19	NA	TGTGCCAGTAGTATTGTACAGGGGGCGAACTACGAGCAGTACTTC	CASSIVQGANYEQYF
NA	TRBJ1-1	TRBV6-6	NA	TGTGCCAGCAGTCCATCCGGGACTTGGGAGATGACTGAAGCTTTCTTT	CASSPSGTWEMTEAFF
TRBD2	TRBJ2-7	TRBV18	NA	TGTGCCAGCTCACCGTCTAGCGGGGGCTACGAGCAGTACTTC	CASSPSSGGYEQYF
NA	TRBJ2-3	TRBV6-5	NA	TGTGCCAGCAGTTACTCGAACGCCCTAGAGCCGCAGTATTTT	CASSYSNALEPQYF
NA	TRBJ2-1	TRBV7-8	NA	TGTGCCAGCAGCTTAGACGGGAGCTCCTACAATGAGCAGTTCTTC	CASSLDGSSYNEQFF
NA	TRBJ1-1	TRBV19	NA	TGTGCCAGTCGCTCCTACCCCCCGAGAGCTGGCCTGAACACTGAAGCTTTCTTT	CASRSYPPRAGLNTEAFF
NA	TRBJ2-3	TRBV11-3	NA	TGTGCCAGCAGCCCCCCCGTTTTGGGCACAGATACGCAGTATTTT	CASSPPVLGTDTQYF
TRBD1	TRBJ1-4	TRBV6-5	NA	TGTGCCAGCAGTTACTCCCAGACAGGGTCTGGGGAAAAACTGTTTTTT	CASSYSQTGSGEKLFF
TRBD1	TRBJ1-1	TRBV4-1	NA	TGCGCCAGCAGCTCCCGGGACAGGTTGAACACTGAAGCTTTCTTT	CASSSRDRLNTEAFF
NA	TRBJ2-3	TRBV15	NA	TGTGCCACCAGCAGAGATCTAGGGGGGAGCGGAAGCGGGGCCCCCGAGGAGCAGTATTTT	CATSRDLGGSGSGAPEEQYF
NA	TRBJ1-1	TRBV6-5	NA	TGTGCCAGCAGTTACGAGGCAGTGAACACTGAAGCTTTCTTT	CASSYEAVNTEAFF
NA	TRBJ1-1	TRBV9	NA	TGTGCCAGCAGCCCCCGGTGGCGGAACACTGAAGCTTTCTTT	CASSPRWRNTEAFF
NA	TRBJ1-2	TRBV5-5	NA	TGTGCCAGCAGCTTGAGCTCCGGCACCCCGGTTGGCTACACCTTC	CASSLSSGTPVGYTF
TRBD1	TRBJ2-6	TRBV7-2	NA	TGTGCCAGCAGCCTACGAGAGACAGGGGCTGGGGCCAACGTCCTGACTTTC	CASSLRETGAGANVLTF
NA	TRBJ2-3	TRBV9	NA	TGTGCCAGCAGCGTTTTCACAGATACGCAGTATTTT	CASSVFTDTQYF
TRBD1	TRBJ1-1	TRBV11-2	NA	TGTGCCAGCAAAGGGTGGGACAGCCTTGAAGCTTTCTTT	CASKGWDSLEAFF
NA	TRBJ2-4	TRBV4-3	NA	TGCGCCAGCAGCCGACCTCCCCCCCTTAACATTCAGTACTTC	CASSRPPPLNIQYF
TRBD2	TRBJ2-1	TRBV10-2	NA	TGCGCCAGCAGTGATGGCTGGACTAGCGTGGATGAGCAGTTCTTC	CASSDGWTSVDEQFF
NA	TRBJ2-7	TRBV6-5	NA	TGTGCCAGTAGCGCTGGGTCCCGGCGCGAGCAGTACTTC	CASSAGSRREQYF